The 19 T cell receptor beta chains listed next were all sequenced from one sample in a study of cytomegalovirus exposure and HLA in healthy donors (TCRdb year 2017). The library was made by the immunoSEQ multiplex PCR assay. For the multiplex PCR, a mixture combining 60 forward primers for TCR Vbeta segments and 13 reverse primers for TCR Jbeta segments was used. What TCRdb holds here is the immuneACCESS table cut down to in-frame rearrangements. Part of the clones is not present; checked against another copy, under half of the missing clones reflect an unresolved V gene, and the others are unexplained. Recorded for this sample are approximately 150,000 clones; just under 65% of them occurred a single time. Approximately 6.6% of the sample is held by the ten biggest clonotypes. The sequencing input was PBMCs. The receptor source for this set is a woman aged 60-70 years in good health and CMV-seropositive.

CDR3 amino acids: CASSIAGGNTNYGYTF. CDR3 bases: TGTGCCAGTAGTATAGCGGGAGGGAACACTAACTATGGCTACACCTTC. This rearrangement joins TRBV19 to TRBJ1-2; no firm D call. V was cut by 1 base and J by 0 bases, with 12 bases left in between. CDR1 is LNHDA, CDR2 SQIVND, per germline (reference sequence). This CDR3 comprises 16 residues.

The rearrangement joins TRBV4-2 to TRBJ2-1, with 13 nucleotides matching TRBD2. This CDR3 spans 17 amino acids. V shed 3 bases, J shed 7 bases, and the junction held 9 bases outside the gene matches. CDR1 and CDR2 (germline): LGHNA, YNFKEQ. As DNA, the CDR3 is TGTGCCAGCAGCCACGCCCCAGGGACTAGCGGGACGAATGAGCAGTTCTTC. Translating it yields CASSHAPGTSGTNEQFF.

The chain carries TRBV14 and TRBJ2-2; TRBD2 aligns across 7 bases. This CDR3 comprises 15 residues. Germline V gene data show CDR1 as SGHDN and CDR2 as FVKESK. V dropped 2 bases and J dropped 5; count of bases not matched to a gene: 5. The CDR3: CASSQREDTTGELFF. The CDR3 DNA sequence: TGTGCCAGCAGCCAACGGGAGGATACGACCGGGGAGCTGTTTTTT.

The genes are TRBV27 and TRBJ2-1; D gene unclear. Trimming stripped 3 bases from V and 5 bases from J, with 5 bases between. Germline V gene sequence: CDR1 MNHEY, CDR2 SMNVEV (reference sequence). The length of the CDR3 is 12 residues. This CDR3 reads CASSFPNNEQFF. In DNA form, the CDR3 reads TGTGCCAGCAGTTTCCCCAACAATGAGCAGTTCTTC.

The chain recombines TRBV30 with TRBJ2-7; D call uncertain. Deletions cut 1 base from V and 1 base from J, with 5 bases between. The CDR3 is 12 residues long. Per germline, CDR1 GTSNPN and CDR2 SVGIG (reference sequence). For the CDR3, the DNA is TGTGCCTGGAGTGAGCGATCCTACGAGCAGTACTTC. As protein: CAWSERSYEQYF. The variable domain in full, completed from reference TRBV30 and TRBJ2-7, reads SQTIHQWPATLVQPVGSPLSLECTVEGTSNPNLYWYRQAAGRGLQLLFYSVGIGQISSEVPQNLSASRPQDRQFILSSKKLLLSDSGFYLCAWSERSYEQYFGPGTRLTVT.

The chain uses TRBV4-1 and TRBJ2-5; 7 bases map to TRBD2. The J call may be faulty, since TRBJ2-7 better matches the DNA end. Germline CDR1 is MGHRA and CDR2 is YSYEKL. The CDR3 consists of 15 residues. This CDR3 reads CASSQGWGGVHEQYF. The CDR3 DNA reads TGCGCCAGCAGCCAAGGGTGGGGGGGTGTCCACGAGCAGTACTTC.

This clone occurred a few times. J is TRBJ2-7 and V is TRBV28, with TRBD2 matching over 9 bases. The length of the CDR3 is 19 residues. Germline CDR1 MDHEN, CDR2 SYDVKM. V shed 4 bases, J shed 1 base, and the junction held 17 bases outside the gene matches. Here the CDR3 reads CASSYSIIVRLAASYEQYF. Written as DNA, the CDR3 is TGTGCCAGCAGTTATTCGATTATAGTGAGACTAGCGGCATCCTACGAGCAGTACTTC.

The chain employs TRBV9 and TRBJ2-2, with 8 bases identical to TRBD2. With 4 bases clipped from V and 3 bases from J, the junction kept 8 bases outside the gene matches. Germline CDR1 is SGDLS and CDR2 is YYNGEE. CDR3 length: 16 residues. Here the CDR3 DNA reads TGTGCCAGCAGCCCTAGGGCGGGGGGCCACACCGGGGAGCTGTTTTTT. Residues: CASSPRAGGHTGELFF.

This clone turned up a few times. The chain uses TRBV28 and TRBJ2-1; 9 bases map to TRBD2. The germline V gene encodes CDR1 MDHEN and CDR2 SYDVKM. The ends lost 8 bases at V and 4 bases at J; junction bases unmatched: 9. The CDR3 runs 15 residues. CDR3 in amino acids: CASPAGREGYNEQFF. The DNA for the CDR3 is TGTGCCAGCCCCGCGGGGCGGGAGGGGTACAATGAGCAGTTCTTC.

This clone was counted only a few times. This rearrangement joins TRBV4-2 to TRBJ2-7; tentatively, D is TRBD2 (5 bases). In germline, CDR1 is LGHNA, CDR2 YNFKEQ. This CDR3 has 13 amino acids. V was trimmed by 4 bases and J by 6 bases, leaving 13 bases between them. CDR3: CASSLSAISEQYF. The CDR3 DNA reads TGTGCCAGCAGCCTTAGCGCTATCTCCGAGCAGTACTTC.

The J gene is TRBJ2-3, the V gene TRBV30, with D perhaps TRBD2 (6 bases). The CDR3 runs to 17 residues. The V end was cut by 3 bases, the J end by 0 bases, with 19 bases between. CDR1 is GTSNPN and CDR2 is SVGIG in the germline V gene (reference sequence). The CDR3 coding sequence is TGTGCCTGGAGCCCCTGGTTTGCAGCGGGCAGCACAGATACGCAGTATTTT. It encodes CAWSPWFAAGSTDTQYF.

The gene calls are TRBV9 and TRBJ2-3; 11 bases agree with TRBD1. Germline V gene data show CDR1 as SGDLS and CDR2 as YYNGEE. This CDR3 is 16 amino acids long. The trim removed 0 bases at V and 4 bases at J, leaving 4 bases unmatched. DNA for the CDR3: TGTGCCAGCAGCGTAGTATGGACAGGGGGCGCAGATACGCAGTATTTT. Amino acids: CASSVVWTGGADTQYF.

This chain joins TRBV28 and TRBJ2-7, with TRBD2 matching 11 bases. The CDR3 totals 15 residues. Unmatched junction bases numbered 2, after V lost 3 bases and J lost 1 base. CDR1 is MDHEN and CDR2 is SYDVKM in the germline V gene. The CDR3 bases are TGTGCCAGCAGTTTTAGCGGGAGGGAGTCCTACGAGCAGTACTTC. Translating gives CASSFSGRESYEQYF.

Note on this clone: Distinct nucleotide sequences in the sample also encode this CDR3. The rearrangement joins TRBV27 to TRBJ2-7; D perhaps matches TRBD1 (5 bases). CDR3 length: 15 residues. The V gene's germline CDR1 is MNHEY and CDR2 SMNVEV (reference sequence). Trimming shortened V by 5 bases and J by 0 bases, and 14 bases separated the two germline ends. This chain's CDR3 is CASSPDSSSSYEQYF. CDR3 nucleotide sequence: TGTGCCAGCAGTCCCGACAGCTCCAGCTCCTACGAGCAGTACTTC.

The sample holds a few counts of this clone. This chain joins TRBV5-4 and TRBJ2-2, with 8 bases lining up with TRBD2. Trimming removed 4 bases from V and 8 bases from J; junction bases left unmatched: 7. The CDR3 covers 14 residues. CDR1 SGHNT and CDR2 YYREEE come from the germline V gene (reference sequence). The CDR3 DNA follows: TGTGCCAGCAGCGGAAGCGGGAGTAGGGGGGAGCTGTTTTTT. It specifies CASSGSGSRGELFF.

Remarks on this clone: The same CDR3 can be traced to other DNA sequences in this sample. The CDR3 spells CASSPGTSKETQYF. The CDR3 nucleotides read TGCGCCAGCAGCCCCGGGACTAGCAAAGAGACCCAGTACTTC. This sequence joins TRBV5-1 and TRBJ2-5; the match to TRBD2 covers 9 bases. The J segment lost 3 bases and the V segment lost 4 bases, leaving 4 bases of the junction unmatched. This CDR3 comprises 14 residues. Germline lookup yields CDR1 SGHRS and CDR2 YFSETQ.

The chain carries TRBV10-3 and TRBJ2-7, with 10 nucleotides matching TRBD2. Germline values: CDR1 ENHRY, CDR2 SYGVKD. This CDR3 comprises 15 residues. The V segment lost 5 bases and the J segment 1 base; nucleotides outside the gene matches: 5. CDR3 DNA sequence: TGTGCCATCAGTCCCCCTAGCGGGAGTTCCTACGAGCAGTACTTC. It codes for CAISPPSGSSYEQYF.

This clone was detected once. The chain uses TRBV7-2 and TRBJ1-2; possibly TRBD1 for D (5 bases). This CDR3 is built from 12 residues. Trimming removed 6 bases at V and 8 bases at J, with 13 bases between. Germline lookup yields CDR1 SGHTA and CDR2 FQGNSA. Here the CDR3 DNA reads TGTGCCAGCAGGGGGGGAGGGTGGGGCTACACCTTC. This encodes CASRGGGWGYTF.

This chain uses TRBV7-8 with TRBJ1-3; unclear D gene. Germline V gene data show CDR1 as SGHVS and CDR2 as FQNEAQ. The germline V and J ends were trimmed by 1 base and 1 base, with 5 bases remaining between them. The CDR3 extends over 14 amino acids. The DNA of the CDR3 is TGTGCCAGCAGCTTAGTCAAATCTGGAAACACCATATATTTT. It translates to CASSLVKSGNTIYF.